Sequencing of this T cell receptor (beta chain) was carried out in a study of identical twins. General study results and limits: Whereas memory repertoires showed no such difference, abundant cord blood beta clonotypes carried fewer insertions.

Only a few counts were recorded for this clonotype. Its antigen is undetermined. Each donor (without exception) was a healthy Caucasian. Per the germline V gene, CDR1 is MNHEY and CDR2 is SMNVEV (reference sequence). The V gene end was trimmed by 5 bases and the J gene end by 7 bases; junction bases not matched to a gene: 6. The CDR3 contains 14 residues. Template switching added a universal primer binding site, and final cDNA carried unique molecular identifiers. TCRdb analysed the 5' RACE reads with MiXCR anew, one entry per CDR3 protein. The table shows 300,000 to 400,000 distinct CDR3 sequences, with roughly an eighth occurring only once. The data were also submitted as part of a second study, on yellow fever vaccine responses in identical twins. This second study says: Among the twins, the vaccine T cell response reportedly seemed partly convergent and partly personalized.

Sequencing was carried out using CD8+ T cells sorted from blood. V is TRBV27 and J is TRBJ2-1; 9 bases align to TRBD2. The clonotype comes from a woman younger than 30 in good health. CDR3 sequence (DNA): TGTGCCAGCAGTCTGGCGGGGGGGCTAAATGAGCAGTTCTTC. Amino acid sequence: CASSLAGGLNEQFF.